Detailed here is one T cell receptor beta chain. From germline, CDR1 is DFQATT and CDR2 SNEGSKA (reference sequence). The trim removed 6 bases at V and 6 bases at J, leaving 5 bases unmatched. This CDR3 has 12 amino acids. The data were taken from a study of T-cell memory formation after mild COVID-19. From the 5' RACE reads, TCRdb called clonotypes with MiXCR, one entry per CDR3 protein. The sample has hundreds of thousands of distinct CDR3 sequences; more than 15% are singletons. This chain links TRBV20-1 with TRBJ2-5; TRBD1 agrees at 9 bases. Sequenced sample: PBMCs or a T cell subset sorted from them (not recorded which). The clonotype was recovered from a man between 18 and 35 years old who had mild COVID-19 (a few samples of this study predate the infection). Cell type and time point are not known. CDR3 sequence: CSAWGQGKTQYF. The CDR3, as DNA: TGCAGTGCCTGGGGACAGGGCAAGACCCAGTACTTC.